This T cell receptor (beta chain) originates from a study of post-analysis software for immune sequencing data. Whole-study findings and limits: Five TRBV segments, TRBV5-6, TRBV5-1 and TRBV20-1 among them, were found more frequent in patients than controls. Versus controls, multiple sclerosis patients showed significantly lower diversity (normalized Chao1).

This clonotype has ten or more counts. The antigen is unknown. Per the germline V gene, CDR1 is DFQATT and CDR2 is SNEGSKA (reference sequence). With 1 base removed from V and 8 bases from J, the gap between germline ends came to 8 bases. The CDR3 is made up of 11 amino acids. Prepared TCR beta cDNA libraries contained unique molecular identifiers. From the PCR reads, TCRdb called clonotypes with MiXCR, one entry per CDR3 protein. The table lists a few hundred thousand distinct CDR3 sequences, around 34% of them singletons, with 4% to 6% in the top ten. This clonotype was sampled from a girl aged 10 to 17 with multiple sclerosis. The chain recombines TRBV20-1 with TRBJ1-2; D perhaps matches TRBD1 (6 bases). Source material: blood. Here the CDR3 DNA reads TGCAGTGCTAGAGCAGGGGACGGCTACACCTTC. It specifies CSARAGDGYTF.